This is a list of T cell receptor beta chains from one sample in a study of cytomegalovirus exposure and HLA in healthy donors. The repertoire was sequenced with immunoSEQ multiplex PCR; TCRdb's copy has only in-frame clones and lacks some. The sample lists about 120,000 clones, around 72% occurring once. The source material was PBMCs. The receptors stem from a man younger than 40 in good health and CMV-seronegative. The CDR3 runs from the conserved cysteine through the conserved F or W. The order of the fields is clone size, CDR3 length, J gene, D gene, V gene, CDR3 DNA, CDR3 protein. D genes are given only for firm matches. Only part of the rows carry a size: once, few, many, or a class if the clone is expanded.

. 17 TRBJ1-2 TRBD1 TRBV14 TGTGCCAGCAGCCAAGATATTCGGCCAGGGGGCGACTATGGCTACACCTTC CASSQDIRPGGDYGYTF
. 13 TRBJ1-6 . TRBV7-3 TGTGCCAGCAGCTTAGGGCCCCAATCACCCCTCCACTTT CASSLGPQSPLHF
. 18 TRBJ2-7 TRBD2 TRBV4-1 TGCGCCAGCACGCCCCAATCAACTAGCGGGGGGGTCTCCTACGAGCAGTACTTC CASTPQSTSGGVSYEQYF
. 15 TRBJ2-5 TRBD2 TRBV28 TGTGCCAGCAGTCACACAACGGGGGGCCAAGAGACCCAGTACTTC CASSHTTGGQETQYF
few 15 TRBJ2-7 . TRBV4-2 TGTGCCAGCAGCCCTTTCCACAGGTCCACCTACGAGCAGTACTTC CASSPFHRSTYEQYF
. 15 TRBJ2-1 TRBD2 TRBV7-8 TGTGCCAGCAGTTTAAGACTAGCGGGATACAATGAGCAGTTCTTC CASSLRLAGYNEQFF
. 16 TRBJ2-1 TRBD2 TRBV6-6 TGTGCCAGCAGCCCGGCCGAGGCGGGGGGGCCTCACGAGCAGTTCTTC CASSPAEAGGPHEQFF
few 17 TRBJ1-1 . TRBV4-1 TGCGCCAGCAGCCAAGATCGGGTGTCCAGGGTAGGGACTGAAGCTTTCTTT CASSQDRVSRVGTEAFF
. 14 TRBJ1-1 . TRBV18 TGTGCCAGCTCAAGGGCAGGGAGGGACACTGAAGCTTTCTTT CASSRAGRDTEAFF
. 13 TRBJ2-3 . TRBV7-9 TGTGCCAGCAGCTTTTCTGGCACAGATACGCAGTATTTT CASSFSGTDTQYF